This entry lists 30 T cell receptor beta chains sequenced from one sample in a study of T cell responses to AZD1222 COVID-19 vaccine. Only in-frame clones appear in the TCRdb table, and some are missing; sequencing was by immunoSEQ multiplex PCR. The sample includes 110,000 to 150,000 clones, 90% to 95% seen only once; the top ten take more than 3.5%. Sequenced material: peripheral blood, taken on day 0 of AZD1222 vaccination. The receptors derive from an adult in good health.

This chain joins TRBV19 and TRBJ1-3; D remains unclear. Trimming left V 5 bases short and J 2 bases short, with 16 bases between. Germline loops: CDR1 LNHDA, CDR2 SQIVND (reference sequence). CDR3 size: 16 residues. The CDR3 loop reads CASSEPVPGAGNTIYF. Here the CDR3 DNA reads TGTGCCAGTAGTGAACCCGTACCGGGAGCTGGAAACACCATATATTTT.

The chain carries TRBV5-4 and TRBJ2-7; D call uncertain. This CDR3 region has 11 residues. Germline V gene sequence: CDR1 SGHNT, CDR2 YYREEE (reference sequence). Deletions cut 1 base from V and 5 bases from J, with 4 bases between. Here the CDR3 DNA reads TGTGCCAGCAGCTTGTCCCACGAGCAGTACTTC. As protein: CASSLSHEQYF.

The chain links TRBV27 to TRBJ2-2, with 10 bases lining up with TRBD1. Germline V CDR1 and CDR2: MNHEY, SMNVEV (reference sequence). The CDR3 is 18 residues long. V was pared by 5 bases and J by 5 bases, with 14 bases of the junction left unmatched. In DNA, the CDR3 is TGTGCCAGCAGTGATGTTCCACCGGGACAGGGGAGAACCGGGGAGCTGTTTTTT. Protein product: CASSDVPPGQGRTGELFF.

The chain recombines TRBV15 with TRBJ1-5; D possibly corresponds to TRBD1 (6 bases). Trimming pared 5 bases from V and 0 bases from J, leaving 14 bases between. The germline gives CDR1 LNHNV, CDR2 YYDKDF (reference sequence). This CDR3 spans 16 amino acids. This CDR3 is CATSPGGGLSNQPQHF. CDR3 DNA sequence: TGTGCCACCAGCCCTGGGGGGGGCCTTAGCAATCAGCCCCAGCATTTT.

The genes are TRBV18 and TRBJ1-1, with D possibly matching TRBD1 (6 bases). Trimming removed 3 bases at V and 1 base at J, with 12 bases between. The CDR3 length is 15 residues. Germline V gives CDR1 KGHSH, CDR2 LQKENI. The CDR3 nucleotides read TGTGCCAGCTCACCCTTACGGACAGAGAACACTGAAGCTTTCTTT. Protein sequence: CASSPLRTENTEAFF.

The chain employs TRBV24-1 and TRBJ1-5; weak D call: TRBD1 (5 bases). CDR1 KGHDR and CDR2 SFDVKD come from the germline V gene. V was trimmed by 3 bases and J by 0 bases, leaving 8 bases between them. This CDR3 comprises 15 residues. Here the CDR3 reads CATSDHRYSNQPQHF. The CDR3 DNA sequence: TGTGCCACCAGTGATCACAGGTATAGCAATCAGCCCCAGCATTTT.

The gene calls are TRBV28 and TRBJ2-7; no clear D gene. Trimming took 7 bases from V and 2 from J, leaving 15 bases between them. CDR1 MDHEN and CDR2 SYDVKM come from the germline V gene. CDR3 length: 14 amino acids. CDR3: CASTPSGRAYEQYF. As DNA, the CDR3 is TGTGCCAGCACCCCATCGGGCAGAGCCTACGAGCAGTACTTC.

V is TRBV5-6 and J is TRBJ1-3; 10 bases map to TRBD1. The J segment lost 4 bases and the V segment lost 4 bases, leaving 8 bases of the junction unmatched. The germline CDR1 and CDR2 sequences are SGHDT and YYEEEE. This CDR3 spans 16 amino acids. In nucleotides, the CDR3 is TGTGCCAGCAGCCTAGACCGGGACAGGGGCGGAAACACCATATATTTT. Its translation: CASSLDRDRGGNTIYF.

The chain links TRBV5-1 to TRBJ2-5; perhaps TRBD2 as D (6 bases). V lost 0 bases, J lost 2 bases, and 14 bases lay in between. The length of the CDR3 is 16 residues. Germline assignment: CDR1 SGHRS and CDR2 YFSETQ. CDR3 in DNA: TGCGCCAGCAGCTTGGATGGAGGGGCAACACAAGAGACCCAGTACTTC. Protein: CASSLDGGATQETQYF.

The chain links TRBV5-1 to TRBJ2-7, with 11 nucleotides matching TRBD2. The junction had 7 bases not matched to a gene; V was cut back by 4 bases and J by 1 base. The CDR3 covers 16 residues. Germline loops: CDR1 SGHRS, CDR2 YFSETQ. Here the CDR3 DNA reads TGCGCCAGCAGCCTCTACCGGACTAGCGGGTCCTACGAGCAGTACTTC. Translation: CASSLYRTSGSYEQYF.

This chain uses TRBV28 with TRBJ2-7, with D perhaps TRBD1 (5 bases). Germline assignment: CDR1 MDHEN and CDR2 SYDVKM. CDR3 size: 14 residues. Trimming pared 7 bases from V and 3 bases from J, leaving 16 bases between. CDR3 nucleotide sequence: TGTGCCAGCATCCCCCCAGGGCGGCTCTACGAGCAGTACTTC. Amino acids: CASIPPGRLYEQYF.

This clone was seen only once. The V call is TRBV15, the J call TRBJ2-7; TRBD1 matches at 7 bases. Per the germline V gene, CDR1 is LNHNV and CDR2 is YYDKDF (reference sequence). The CDR3 totals 16 residues. The junction had 8 bases not matched to a gene; V was cut back by 0 bases and J by 3 bases. The CDR3: CATSRDAGNRGYEQYF. In nucleotides, the CDR3 is TGTGCCACCAGCAGAGATGCAGGGAACAGGGGCTACGAGCAGTACTTC. The whole variable domain, filled in from reference TRBV15 and TRBJ2-7, reads DAMVIQNPRYQVTQFGKPVTLSCSQTLNHNVMYWYQQKSSQAPKLLFHYYDKDFNNEADTPDNFQSRRPNTSFCFLDIRSPGLGDTAMYLCATSRDAGNRGYEQYFGPGTRLTVT.

V is TRBV3-1 (or the pseudogene TRBV3-2) and J is TRBJ2-2; 11 positions agree with TRBD2. With 5 bases clipped from V and 0 bases from J, the junction kept 5 bases outside the gene matches. The CDR3 runs to 17 residues. From germline, CDR1 is LGHDT and CDR2 YNNKEL (reference sequence). The DNA for the CDR3 is TGTGCCAGCAGCAAATTACTAGCGGGAGCGAACACCGGGGAGCTGTTTTTT. Its translation is CASSKLLAGANTGELFF.

This clone was recorded once. The CDR3 loop is CATSDALAPTYNEQFF. Written as DNA, the CDR3 is TGTGCCACCAGTGACGCACTCGCTCCGACTTACAATGAGCAGTTCTTC. The rearrangement uses TRBV24-1 and TRBJ2-1; the D is unclear. The CDR3 spans 16 residues. V was cut by 4 bases and J by 4 bases, with 16 bases left in between. CDR1 is KGHDR, CDR2 SFDVKD, per germline.

The chain employs TRBV12-3 or TRBV12-4 and TRBJ1-1, with D maybe TRBD1 (5 bases). V was shortened by 3 bases and J by 2 bases, with 7 bases between the two germline ends. The CDR3 extends over 13 amino acids. The chain's CDR3 is CASSFRGNTEAFF. In DNA, the CDR3 is TGTGCCAGCAGTTTCCGGGGCAACACTGAAGCTTTCTTT.

The chain has TRBV7-6 and TRBJ2-7; D possibly corresponds to TRBD2 (5 bases). V was clipped by 1 base and J by 0 bases, with 7 bases between them. The CDR3 spans 14 residues. Per the germline V gene, CDR1 is SGHVS and CDR2 is FNYEAQ. As DNA, the CDR3 is TGTGCCAGCAGCTTAGTCGCGGGCTCCTACGAGCAGTACTTC. Amino acids: CASSLVAGSYEQYF. The full variable domain, in which reference TRBV7-6 and TRBJ2-7 provide the parts outside the CDR3, is GAGVSQSPRYKVTKRGQDVALRCDPISGHVSLYWYRQALGQGPEFLTYFNYEAQQDKSGLPNDRFSAERPEGSISTLTIQRTEQRDSAMYRCASSLVAGSYEQYFGPGTRLTVT.

The chain combines TRBV3-1 (or the pseudogene TRBV3-2) with TRBJ2-3; 7 bases match TRBD1. J was trimmed by 6 bases and V by 4 bases; bases with no gene match: 7. The CDR3 totals 14 residues. Germline V gene lookup returns CDR1 LGHDT and CDR2 YNNKEL (reference sequence). The DNA for the CDR3 is TGTGCCAGCAGCCCGTGGGGACAGATGGATACGCAGTATTTT. This gives the protein CASSPWGQMDTQYF.

Concerning this clone: A read error may account for a junction end that differs from germline. CDR3 in amino acids: CASSEIRDRVNF. In DNA, the CDR3 is TGTGCCAGCAGTGAAATTCGGGACAGGGTCAATTTT. The V and J genes are TRBV6-1 and TRBJ1-5; 9 bases map to TRBD1. The germline V gene encodes CDR1 MNHNS and CDR2 SASEGT. The length of the CDR3 is 12 residues.

The chain carries TRBV10-1 and TRBJ1-1, with 7 bases fitting TRBD1. Unmatched junction bases numbered 12, after V lost 4 bases and J lost 7 bases. Germline lookup yields CDR1 WNHNN and CDR2 SYGVQD (reference sequence). The CDR3 totals 15 residues. The chain's CDR3 is CASSGLGQVLSEAFF. For the CDR3, the DNA is TGCGCCAGCAGTGGCCTCGGACAGGTGCTTAGTGAAGCTTTCTTT.

The genes are TRBV11-1 and TRBJ2-6; no clear D gene. V was clipped by 5 bases and J by 4 bases, with 9 bases between them. This CDR3 is built from 14 residues. CDR1 SGHAT and CDR2 FQDESV come from the germline V gene (reference sequence). The CDR3 DNA sequence: TGTGCCAGCAGCCTCGGTAGAGGGGCCAACGTCCTGACTTTC. Its translation: CASSLGRGANVLTF.

The chain joins TRBV7-8 to TRBJ2-7; tentatively, D is TRBD1 (5 bases). The CDR3 loop spans 16 amino acids. V was shortened by 1 base and J by 2 bases, with 15 bases between the two germline ends. Germline assignment: CDR1 SGHVS and CDR2 FQNEAQ. CDR3 nucleotides: TGTGCCAGCAGCTTAGGGGGCCCAACAGGTACCTACGAGCAGTACTTC. Translated, it gives CASSLGGPTGTYEQYF.

This rearrangement joins TRBV19 to TRBJ1-2; D is undetermined. In germline, CDR1 is LNHDA, CDR2 SQIVND (reference sequence). The CDR3 runs 14 residues. Trimming shortened V by 5 bases and J by 6 bases, and 16 bases separated the two germline ends. The chain's CDR3 is CASSFGRTVNGYTF. The CDR3 DNA reads as TGTGCCAGTAGTTTCGGAAGAACGGTAAATGGCTACACCTTC.

This clone was detected a few times. This sequence joins TRBV25-1 and TRBJ1-2; weak D call: TRBD1 (5 bases). Germline V lookup: CDR1 MGHDK, CDR2 SYGVNS. V was pared by 4 bases and J by 7 bases, with 22 bases between. CDR3 length equals 16 residues. CDR3: CASSVSAGSLKSGYTF. For the CDR3, the DNA is TGTGCCAGCAGTGTCTCCGCAGGGTCCCTTAAGAGTGGCTACACCTTC.

The chain uses TRBV6-5 and TRBJ1-5; D might be TRBD1 (5 bases). The CDR3 extends over 15 amino acids. With 6 bases removed from V and 4 bases from J, the gap between germline ends came to 16 bases. Germline CDR1 reads MNHEY; CDR2 reads SVGAGI. CDR3 residues: CASSPAGNTNQPQHF. The DNA for the CDR3 is TGTGCCAGCAGCCCCGCAGGGAATACAAATCAGCCCCAGCATTTT.

This clone was detected only a few times. V is TRBV6-4 and J is TRBJ1-5; 9 bases agree with TRBD1. CDR1 is MRHNA and CDR2 is SNTAGT in the germline V gene. V lost 4 bases and J lost 1; bases outside the gene matches: 2. This CDR3 is 15 amino acids long. The CDR3 DNA reads as TGTGCCAGCAGTGGGGACAGGGAGAGCAATCAGCCCCAGCATTTT. It specifies CASSGDRESNQPQHF.

This chain connects TRBV4-1 to TRBJ2-1, with a tentative D call TRBD1 (6 bases). The CDR3 contains 14 residues. Germline values: CDR1 MGHRA, CDR2 YSYEKL. V was clipped by 0 bases and J by 4 bases, with 7 bases between them. The CDR3, as DNA: TGCGCCAGCAGCCAAGACGGACAGTACAATGAGCAGTTCTTC. Protein sequence: CASSQDGQYNEQFF.

The J gene is TRBJ2-1, the V gene TRBV7-2; D may be TRBD1 (6 bases). The V gene lost 5 bases and the J gene lost 3 bases, with 14 bases spanning the gap. CDR3 length: 15 residues. Germline V CDR1 and CDR2: SGHTA, FQGNSA. In nucleotides, the CDR3 is TGTGCCAGCAGCCGTGTATGGGACAACTACAATGAGCAGTTCTTC. Translated: CASSRVWDNYNEQFF.

This chain links TRBV27 with TRBJ2-5; 11 positions match TRBD1. Germline-derived CDR1 and CDR2 are MNHEY and SMNVEV (reference sequence). This CDR3 is 15 amino acids long. V lost 8 bases, J lost 5 bases, and 10 bases stayed unmatched. CDR3 region: CASRPGTGGRETQYF. CDR3 bases: TGTGCCAGCCGCCCAGGGACAGGGGGTCGGGAGACCCAGTACTTC.

The chain links TRBV4-2 to TRBJ2-1, with D possibly matching TRBD2 (5 bases). Germline values: CDR1 LGHNA, CDR2 YNFKEQ. V lost 1 base and J lost 6, with 22 bases in between. The CDR3 consists of 18 residues. Written as DNA, the CDR3 is TGTGCCAGCAGCCAAGGCCAGTTTGCGGAGGTCTACCTCAATGAGCAGTTCTTC. It is translated as CASSQGQFAEVYLNEQFF.

J is TRBJ1-5 and V is TRBV28, with D maybe TRBD1 (6 bases). The germline V gene encodes CDR1 MDHEN and CDR2 SYDVKM. This CDR3 comprises 17 residues. Trimming left V 3 bases short and J 1 base short, with 16 bases between. The CDR3 nucleotides are TGTGCCAGCAGTTTTCCGGGACAAAAACGGAGCAATCAGCCCCAGCATTTT. This translates into CASSFPGQKRSNQPQHF. Combining the CDR3 with reference TRBV28 and TRBJ1-5 gives the whole variable domain DVKVTQSSRYLVKRTGEKVFLECVQDMDHENMFWYRQDPGLGLRLIYFSYDVKMKEKGDIPEGYSVSREKKERFSLILESASTNQTSMYLCASSFPGQKRSNQPQHFGDGTRLSIL.